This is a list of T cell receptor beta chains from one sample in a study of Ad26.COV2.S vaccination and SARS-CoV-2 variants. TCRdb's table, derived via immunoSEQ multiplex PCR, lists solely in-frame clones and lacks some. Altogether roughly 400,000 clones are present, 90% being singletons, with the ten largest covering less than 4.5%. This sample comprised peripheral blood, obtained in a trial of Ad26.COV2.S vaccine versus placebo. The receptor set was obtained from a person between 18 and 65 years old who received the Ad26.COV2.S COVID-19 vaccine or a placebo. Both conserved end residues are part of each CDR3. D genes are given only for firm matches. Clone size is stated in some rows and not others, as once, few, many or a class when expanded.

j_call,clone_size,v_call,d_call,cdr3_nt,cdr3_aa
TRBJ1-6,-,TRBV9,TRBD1,TGTGCCAGCAGCGCCCCGGGACAGAGTAATTCACCCCTCCACTTT,CASSAPGQSNSPLHF
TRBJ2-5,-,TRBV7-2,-,TGTGCCAGCAGCTTAGGAGTTAAACAAGAGACCCAGTACTTC,CASSLGVKQETQYF
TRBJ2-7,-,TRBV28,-,TGTGCCAGCAGTTTGCAGAGGGAGCAGTACTTC,CASSLQREQYF
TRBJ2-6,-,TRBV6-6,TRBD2,TGTGCCAGCAGTAGGACTAGACCGACTGGGGCCAACGTCCTGACTTTC,CASSRTRPTGANVLTF
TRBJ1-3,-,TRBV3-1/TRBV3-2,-,TGTGCCAGCACCGAGGGAGTAGGCGGAAACACCATATATTTT,CASTEGVGGNTIYF
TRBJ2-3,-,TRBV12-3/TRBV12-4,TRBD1,TGTGCCAGCAGGCAGGGGGCTATGGATACGCAGTATTTT,CASRQGAMDTQYF
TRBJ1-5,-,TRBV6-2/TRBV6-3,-,TGTGCCAGCAGCCACGACGGATTCAATCAGCCCCAGCATTTT,CASSHDGFNQPQHF
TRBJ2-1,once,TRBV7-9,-,TGTGCCAGCAGCTTAGCAGGCGGTGAGCAGTTCTTC,CASSLAGGEQFF
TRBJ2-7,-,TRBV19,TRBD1,TGTGCCAGTAGTATGGTGGGACAGAGTTACGAGCAGTACTTC,CASSMVGQSYEQYF
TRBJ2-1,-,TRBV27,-,TGTGCCAGCAGTTCCGGACGGCACAATGAGCAGTTCTTC,CASSSGRHNEQFF
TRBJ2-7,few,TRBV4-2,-,TGTGCCAGCAGCCAAGAAAGCCCCGGAGTGGACGAGCAGTACTTC,CASSQESPGVDEQYF
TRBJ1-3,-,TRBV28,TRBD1,TGTGCCAGCAGTTTCGGTTTATACGGGACAGGGGGCGAGGGCTCTGGAAACACCATATATTTT,CASSFGLYGTGGEGSGNTIYF
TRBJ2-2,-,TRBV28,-,TGTGCCAGCAGGCGCACCGGGGAGCTGTTTTTT,CASRRTGELFF
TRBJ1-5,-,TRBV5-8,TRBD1,TGTGCCAGCAGCTTAGGACAGGGGGCCATAGAGCCCCAGCATTTT,CASSLGQGAIEPQHF
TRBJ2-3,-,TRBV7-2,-,TGTGCCAGCAGCCTTCTTCAGTTGGATACGCAGTATTTT,CASSLLQLDTQYF
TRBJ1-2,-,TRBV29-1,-,TGCAGCGTTGGAAGGCGGTTGGGGCAAACTAACTATGGCTACACCTTC,CSVGRRLGQTNYGYTF
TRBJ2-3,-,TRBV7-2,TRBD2,TGTGCCAGTTTAGCGGGAGGAACTCGCACAGATACGCAGTATTTT,CASLAGGTRTDTQYF